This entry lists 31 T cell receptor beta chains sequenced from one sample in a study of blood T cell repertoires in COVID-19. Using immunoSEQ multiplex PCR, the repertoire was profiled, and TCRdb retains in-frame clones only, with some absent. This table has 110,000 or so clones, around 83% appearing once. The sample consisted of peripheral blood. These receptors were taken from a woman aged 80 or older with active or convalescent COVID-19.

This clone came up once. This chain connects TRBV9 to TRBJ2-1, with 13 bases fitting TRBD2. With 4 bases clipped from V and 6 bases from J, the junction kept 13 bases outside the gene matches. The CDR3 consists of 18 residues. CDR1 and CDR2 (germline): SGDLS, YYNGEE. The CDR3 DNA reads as TGTGCCAGCAGCCCCCGCCCGGGGACTAGCGGGGACCCCAATGAGCAGTTCTTC. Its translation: CASSPRPGTSGDPNEQFF.

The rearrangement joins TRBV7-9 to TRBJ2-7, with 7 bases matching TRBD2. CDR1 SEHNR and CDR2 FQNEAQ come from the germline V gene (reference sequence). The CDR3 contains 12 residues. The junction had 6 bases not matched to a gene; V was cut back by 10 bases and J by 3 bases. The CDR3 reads CAIAGESYEQYF. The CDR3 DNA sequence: TGTGCCATAGCGGGTGAGAGCTACGAGCAGTACTTC.

DNA for the CDR3: TGTGCCACCAGTGATTTGCTGGGGACAGTCACTAGCACAGATACGCAGTATTTT. It codes for CATSDLLGTVTSTDTQYF. V and J are TRBV24-1 and TRBJ2-3; 7 bases fit TRBD1. Germline loops: CDR1 KGHDR, CDR2 SFDVKD. The CDR3 has 18 amino acids. With V trimmed by 0 bases and J by 0 bases, 8 bases remained unmatched.

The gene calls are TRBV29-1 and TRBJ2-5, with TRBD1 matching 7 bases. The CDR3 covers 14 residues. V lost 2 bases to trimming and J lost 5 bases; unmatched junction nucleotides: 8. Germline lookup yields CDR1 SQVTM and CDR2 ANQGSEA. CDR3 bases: TGCAGCGTTGAACTCCGAGGGGGCCGGGAGACCCAGTACTTC. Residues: CSVELRGGRETQYF.

DNA for the CDR3: TGTGCCAGCAGTTTGGGAGGCCAAGAGACCCAGTACTTC. Its translation is CASSLGGQETQYF. The chain couples TRBV12-3 or TRBV12-4 to TRBJ2-5, with D tentatively TRBD2 (6 bases). The CDR3 extends over 13 amino acids. Between the trimmed V and J ends, which lost 3 bases and 1 base, there was a span of 6 bases.

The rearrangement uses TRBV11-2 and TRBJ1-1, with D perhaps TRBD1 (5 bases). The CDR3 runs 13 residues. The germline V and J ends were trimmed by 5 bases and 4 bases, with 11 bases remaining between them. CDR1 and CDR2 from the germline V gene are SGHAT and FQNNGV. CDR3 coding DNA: TGTGCCAGCAGCCCGGGGGGATTCACTGAAGCTTTCTTT. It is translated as CASSPGGFTEAFF.

The CDR3 DNA is TGTGCCAGCAGCCTTGGACTAGCGGGAGGGGGGGGCGAGACCCAGTACTTC. It is translated as CASSLGLAGGGGETQYF. This chain uses TRBV2 with TRBJ2-5, with 15 bases fitting TRBD2. The CDR3 is 17 residues long. V shed 6 bases, J shed 5 bases, and the junction held 10 bases outside the gene matches. Germline CDR1 reads SNHLY; CDR2 reads FYNNEI. The entire variable domain, with the rest obtained from reference TRBV2 and TRBJ2-5, is as follows: EPEVTQTPSHQVTQMGQEVILRCVPISNHLYFYWYRQILGQKVEFLVSFYNNEISEKSEIFDDQFSVERPDGSNFTLKIRSTKLEDSAMYFCASSLGLAGGGGETQYFGPGTRLLVL.

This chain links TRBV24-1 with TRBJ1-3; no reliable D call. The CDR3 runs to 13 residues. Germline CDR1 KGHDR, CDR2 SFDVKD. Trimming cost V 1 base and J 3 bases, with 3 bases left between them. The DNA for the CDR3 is TGTGCCACCAGTGATTTCAGTGGAAACACCATATATTTT. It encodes CATSDFSGNTIYF.

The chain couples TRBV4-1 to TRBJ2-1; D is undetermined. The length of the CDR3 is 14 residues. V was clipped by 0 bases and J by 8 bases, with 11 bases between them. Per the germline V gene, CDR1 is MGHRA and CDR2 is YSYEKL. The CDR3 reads CASSQDAATYEQFF. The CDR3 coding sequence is TGCGCCAGCAGCCAAGATGCTGCTACTTATGAGCAGTTCTTC.

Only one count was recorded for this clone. In nucleotides, the CDR3 is TGTGCCAGCTCACCCGCCGGGACAGGGGATCGTGAGCAGTACTTC. Amino acids: CASSPAGTGDREQYF. The chain couples TRBV18 to TRBJ2-7, with 10 bases matching TRBD1. The V segment lost 3 bases and the J segment 7 bases; nucleotides outside the gene matches: 9. Germline V gene lookup returns CDR1 KGHSH and CDR2 LQKENI. The CDR3 has 15 residues.

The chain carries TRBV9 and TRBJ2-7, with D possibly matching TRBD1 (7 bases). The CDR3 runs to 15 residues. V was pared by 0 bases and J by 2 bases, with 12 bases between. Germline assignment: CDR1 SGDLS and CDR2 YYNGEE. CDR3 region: CASSVGGTAPYEQYF. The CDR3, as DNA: TGTGCCAGCAGCGTAGGCGGGACAGCCCCCTACGAGCAGTACTTC.

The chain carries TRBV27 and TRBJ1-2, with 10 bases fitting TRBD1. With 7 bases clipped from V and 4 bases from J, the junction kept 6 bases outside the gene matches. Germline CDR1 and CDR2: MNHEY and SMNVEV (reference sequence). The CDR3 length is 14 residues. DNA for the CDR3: TGTGCCAGCATGACAGGGGGCTCGGGCTATGGCTACACCTTC. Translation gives CASMTGGSGYGYTF.

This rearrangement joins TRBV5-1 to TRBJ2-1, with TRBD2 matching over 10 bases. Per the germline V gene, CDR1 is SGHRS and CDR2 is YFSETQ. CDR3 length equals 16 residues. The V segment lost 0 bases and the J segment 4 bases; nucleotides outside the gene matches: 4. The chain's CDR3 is CASSLVTSGAYNEQFF. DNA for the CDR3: TGCGCCAGCAGCTTGGTTACTAGCGGGGCGTACAATGAGCAGTTCTTC.

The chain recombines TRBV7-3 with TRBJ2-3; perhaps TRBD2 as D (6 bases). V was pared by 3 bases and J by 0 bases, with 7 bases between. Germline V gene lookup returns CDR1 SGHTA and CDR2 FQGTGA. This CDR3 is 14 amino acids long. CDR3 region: CASSFLASTDTQYF. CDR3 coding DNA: TGTGCCAGCAGCTTCCTAGCGAGCACAGATACGCAGTATTTT.

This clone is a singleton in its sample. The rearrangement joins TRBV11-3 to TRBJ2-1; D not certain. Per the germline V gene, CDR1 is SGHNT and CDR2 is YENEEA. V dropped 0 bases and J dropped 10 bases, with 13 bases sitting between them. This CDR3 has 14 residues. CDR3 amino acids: CASSLDGATFEQFF. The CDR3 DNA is TGTGCCAGCAGCTTAGACGGCGCGACTTTCGAGCAGTTCTTC.

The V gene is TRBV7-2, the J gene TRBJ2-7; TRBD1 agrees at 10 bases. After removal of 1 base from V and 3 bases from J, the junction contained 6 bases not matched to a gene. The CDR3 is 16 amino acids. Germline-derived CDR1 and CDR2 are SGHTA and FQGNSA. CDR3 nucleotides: TGTGCCAGCAGCTTAGGTGTTGGGACAGGGGTCTACGAGCAGTACTTC. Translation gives CASSLGVGTGVYEQYF.

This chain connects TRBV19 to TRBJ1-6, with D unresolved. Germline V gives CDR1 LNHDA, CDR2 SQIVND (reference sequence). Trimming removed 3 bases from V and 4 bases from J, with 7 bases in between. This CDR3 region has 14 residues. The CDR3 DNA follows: TGTGCCAGTAGTATCGCGACTTATAATTCACCCCTCCACTTT. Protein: CASSIATYNSPLHF. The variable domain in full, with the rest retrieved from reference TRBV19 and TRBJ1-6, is DGGITQSPKYLFRKEGQNVTLSCEQNLNHDAMYWYRQDPGQGLRLIYYSQIVNDFQKGDIAEGYSVSREKKESFPLTVTSAQKNPTAFYLCASSIATYNSPLHFGNGTRLTVT.

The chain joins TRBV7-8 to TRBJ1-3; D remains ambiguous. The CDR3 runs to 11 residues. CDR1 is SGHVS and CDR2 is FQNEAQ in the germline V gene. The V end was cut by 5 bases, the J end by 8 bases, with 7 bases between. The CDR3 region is CASSQQDTIYF. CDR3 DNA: TGTGCCAGCAGCCAGCAAGACACCATATATTTT.

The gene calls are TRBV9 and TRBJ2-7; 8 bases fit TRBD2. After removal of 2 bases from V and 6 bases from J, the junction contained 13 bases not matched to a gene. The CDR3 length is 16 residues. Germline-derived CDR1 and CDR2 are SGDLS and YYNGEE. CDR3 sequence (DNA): TGTGCCAGCAGCGTTGACCCCCGGGAGGGCCGGAGCGAGCAGTACTTC. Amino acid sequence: CASSVDPREGRSEQYF.

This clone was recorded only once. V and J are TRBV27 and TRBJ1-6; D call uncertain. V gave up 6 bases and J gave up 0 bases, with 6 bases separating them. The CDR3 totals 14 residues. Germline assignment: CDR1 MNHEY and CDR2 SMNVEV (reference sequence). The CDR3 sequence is CASSPVSYNSPLHF. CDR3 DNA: TGTGCCAGCAGCCCAGTCTCCTATAATTCACCCCTCCACTTT.

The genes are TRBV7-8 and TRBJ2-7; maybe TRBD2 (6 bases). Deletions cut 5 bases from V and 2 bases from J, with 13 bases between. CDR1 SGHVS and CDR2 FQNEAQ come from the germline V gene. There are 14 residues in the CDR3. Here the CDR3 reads CASSLGTDTYEQYF. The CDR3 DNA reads TGTGCCAGCAGCCTCGGGACTGACACCTACGAGCAGTACTTC.

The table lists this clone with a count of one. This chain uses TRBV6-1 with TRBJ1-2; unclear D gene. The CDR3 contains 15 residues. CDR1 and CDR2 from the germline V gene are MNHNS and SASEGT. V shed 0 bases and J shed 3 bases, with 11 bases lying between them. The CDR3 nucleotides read TGTGCCAGCAGTGAAGCGCCGGGAATTTACTATGGCTACACCTTC. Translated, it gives CASSEAPGIYYGYTF.

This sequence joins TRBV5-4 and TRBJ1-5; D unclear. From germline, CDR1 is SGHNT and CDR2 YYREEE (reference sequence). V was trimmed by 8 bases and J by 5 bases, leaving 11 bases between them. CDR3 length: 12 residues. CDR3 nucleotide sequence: TGTGCCAGGAGGAGGGCCCATCAGCCCCAGCATTTT. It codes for CARRRAHQPQHF.

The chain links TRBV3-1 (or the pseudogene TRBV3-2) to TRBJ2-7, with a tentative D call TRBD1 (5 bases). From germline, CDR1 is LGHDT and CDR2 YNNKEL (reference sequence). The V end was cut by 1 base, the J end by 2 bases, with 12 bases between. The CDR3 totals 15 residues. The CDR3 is CASSQGVDTTYEQYF. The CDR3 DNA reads TGTGCCAGCAGCCAAGGAGTGGACACCACCTACGAGCAGTACTTC.

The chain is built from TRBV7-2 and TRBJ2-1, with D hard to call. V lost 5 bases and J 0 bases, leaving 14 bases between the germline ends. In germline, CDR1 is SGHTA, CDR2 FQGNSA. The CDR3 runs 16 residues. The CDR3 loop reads CASSSTRLSSYNEQFF. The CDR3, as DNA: TGTGCCAGCAGCAGTACCCGGTTAAGCTCCTACAATGAGCAGTTCTTC.

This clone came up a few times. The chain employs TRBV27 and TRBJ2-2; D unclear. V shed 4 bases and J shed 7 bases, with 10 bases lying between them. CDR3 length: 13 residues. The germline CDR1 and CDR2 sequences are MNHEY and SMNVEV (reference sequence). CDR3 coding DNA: TGTGCCAGCAGTTCATCCCTCGGCGGGGAGCTGTTTTTT. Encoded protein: CASSSSLGGELFF.

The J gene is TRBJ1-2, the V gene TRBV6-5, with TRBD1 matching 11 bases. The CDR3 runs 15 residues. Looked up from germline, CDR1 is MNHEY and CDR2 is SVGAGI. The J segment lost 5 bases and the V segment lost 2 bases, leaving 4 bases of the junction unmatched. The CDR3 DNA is TGTGCCAGCAGTTACGGGACAGGGGGTTTGTATGGCTACACCTTC. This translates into CASSYGTGGLYGYTF.

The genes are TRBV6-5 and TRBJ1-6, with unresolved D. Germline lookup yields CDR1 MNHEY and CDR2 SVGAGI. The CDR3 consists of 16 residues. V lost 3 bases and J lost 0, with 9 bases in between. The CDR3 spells CASSYESSSYNSPLHF. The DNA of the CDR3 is TGTGCCAGCAGTTATGAGAGTAGCTCCTATAATTCACCCCTCCACTTT.

As DNA, the CDR3 is TGTGCCAGTAGTCCCCGACATAGATTTGAAGCTTTCTTT. It translates to CASSPRHRFEAFF. The chain recombines TRBV19 with TRBJ1-1; D not certain. The CDR3 has 13 residues. Trimming cost V 5 bases and J 7 bases, with 14 bases left between them. The germline V gene has CDR1 LNHDA and CDR2 SQIVND (reference sequence).

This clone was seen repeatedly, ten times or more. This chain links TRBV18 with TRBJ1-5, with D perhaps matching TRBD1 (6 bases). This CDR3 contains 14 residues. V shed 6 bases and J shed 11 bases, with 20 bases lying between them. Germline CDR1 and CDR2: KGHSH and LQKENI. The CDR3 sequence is CASSDGQWPPTQHF. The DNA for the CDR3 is TGTGCCAGCTCGGACGGACAGTGGCCTCCCACCCAGCATTTT.

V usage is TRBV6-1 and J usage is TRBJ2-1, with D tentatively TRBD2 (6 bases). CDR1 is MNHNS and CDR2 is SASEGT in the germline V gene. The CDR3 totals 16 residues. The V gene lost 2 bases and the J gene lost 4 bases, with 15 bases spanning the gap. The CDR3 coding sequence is TGTGCCAGCAGTGAAAGCGGCGGAGGGTCTTACAATGAGCAGTTCTTC. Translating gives CASSESGGGSYNEQFF.